This T cell receptor (beta chain) emerged from a study of cytomegalovirus exposure and HLA in healthy donors. Notes on the study in general: In an earlier analysis, about 87% or about 30%: the productive usage of most TCR beta V segments.

This clone was seen more than once but under ten times. Its specificity is not known. The PCR made use of 60 Vbeta and 13 Jbeta primers. Here immunoSEQ multiplex PCR was the method, and the copy in TCRdb shows in-frame clones only, minus some. The table records 42,000 or so clones, 50% of them present only once. This CDR3 has 15 amino acids. V was pared by 5 bases and J by 2 bases, with 14 bases between. From germline, CDR1 is SGHVS and CDR2 FNYEAQ. V usage is TRBV7-6 and J usage is TRBJ2-3, with D perhaps TRBD1 (6 bases). The TCR was taken from a human donor in good health. Input material: PBMCs. The DNA of the CDR3 is TGTGCCAGCAGCCCTAAGGACAGCCCCACAGATACGCAGTATTTT. Translating gives CASSPKDSPTDTQYF.